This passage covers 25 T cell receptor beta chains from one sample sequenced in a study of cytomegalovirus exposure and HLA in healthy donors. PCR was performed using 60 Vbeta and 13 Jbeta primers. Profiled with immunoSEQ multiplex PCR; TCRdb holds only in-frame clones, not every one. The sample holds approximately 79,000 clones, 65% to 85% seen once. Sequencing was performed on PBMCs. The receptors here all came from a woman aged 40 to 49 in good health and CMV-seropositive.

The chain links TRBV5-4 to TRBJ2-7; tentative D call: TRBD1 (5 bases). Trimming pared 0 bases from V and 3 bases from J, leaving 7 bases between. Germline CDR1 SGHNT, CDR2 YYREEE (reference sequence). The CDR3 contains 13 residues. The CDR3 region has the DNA TGTGCCAGCAGCTTGGGGGGCAACTACGAGCAGTACTTC. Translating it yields CASSLGGNYEQYF.

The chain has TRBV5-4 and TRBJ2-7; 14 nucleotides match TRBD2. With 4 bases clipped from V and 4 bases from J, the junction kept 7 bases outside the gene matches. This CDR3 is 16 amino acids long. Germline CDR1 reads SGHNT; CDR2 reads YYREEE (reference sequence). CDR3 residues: CASSGSGTSGSYEQYF. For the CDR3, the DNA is TGTGCCAGCAGCGGATCCGGGACTAGCGGGAGTTACGAGCAGTACTTC.

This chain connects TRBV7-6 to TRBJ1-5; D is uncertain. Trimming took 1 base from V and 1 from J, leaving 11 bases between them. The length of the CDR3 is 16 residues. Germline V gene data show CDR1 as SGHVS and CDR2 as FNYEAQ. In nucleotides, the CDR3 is TGTGCCAGCAGCTTAGGAAACAAGGAGAGCAATCAGCCCCAGCATTTT. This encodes CASSLGNKESNQPQHF.

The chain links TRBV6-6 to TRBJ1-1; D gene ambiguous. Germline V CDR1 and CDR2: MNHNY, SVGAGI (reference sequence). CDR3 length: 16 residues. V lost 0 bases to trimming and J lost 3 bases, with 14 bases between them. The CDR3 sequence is CASSYSRTSADTEAFF. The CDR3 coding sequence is TGTGCCAGCAGTTACTCCCGCACCAGCGCCGACACTGAAGCTTTCTTT.

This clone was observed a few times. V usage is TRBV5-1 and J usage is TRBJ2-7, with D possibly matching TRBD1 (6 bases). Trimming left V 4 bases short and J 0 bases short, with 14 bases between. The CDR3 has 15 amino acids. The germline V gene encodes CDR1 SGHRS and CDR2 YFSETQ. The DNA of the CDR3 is TGCGCCAGCAGCGCCCGGGACAAGATCTCCTACGAGCAGTACTTC. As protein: CASSARDKISYEQYF.

CDR3 sequence (DNA): TGTGCCAGTAGTCGGGACAGGGAGAGTAGGTATGGCTACACCTTC. Its protein product is CASSRDRESRYGYTF. The chain has TRBV19 and TRBJ1-2; 9 bases align to TRBD1. CDR1 and CDR2 (germline): LNHDA, SQIVND (reference sequence). This CDR3 comprises 15 residues. With 5 bases clipped from V and 5 bases from J, the junction kept 9 bases outside the gene matches.

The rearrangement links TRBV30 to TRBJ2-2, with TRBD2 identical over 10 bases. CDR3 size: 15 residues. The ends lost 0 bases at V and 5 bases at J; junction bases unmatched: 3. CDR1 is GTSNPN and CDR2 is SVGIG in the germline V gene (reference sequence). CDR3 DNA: TGTGCCTGGAGTGTAGAACTAGCGGGGACCGGGGAGCTGTTTTTT. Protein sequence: CAWSVELAGTGELFF.

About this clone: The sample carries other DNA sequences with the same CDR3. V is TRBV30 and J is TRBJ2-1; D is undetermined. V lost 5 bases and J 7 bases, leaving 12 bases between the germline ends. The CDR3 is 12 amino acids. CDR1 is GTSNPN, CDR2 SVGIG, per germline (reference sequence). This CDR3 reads CAWGTGGNEQFF. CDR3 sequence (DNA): TGTGCCTGGGGAACGGGTGGGAATGAGCAGTTCTTC.

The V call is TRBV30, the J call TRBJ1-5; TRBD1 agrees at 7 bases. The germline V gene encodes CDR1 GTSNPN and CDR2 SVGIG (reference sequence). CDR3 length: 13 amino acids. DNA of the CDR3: TGTGCTTACCGGGACAGCAGCAATCAGCCCCAGCATTTT. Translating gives CAYRDSSNQPQHF.

CDR3 nucleotides: TGCAGCGTTGAAGGCAGGGGGATTTACGAGCAGTACTTC. Translated: CSVEGRGIYEQYF. The chain has TRBV29-1 and TRBJ2-7; TRBD1 matches at 7 bases. This CDR3 has 13 amino acids. Trimming took 1 base from V and 4 from J; bases not matched to a gene: 4. CDR1 and CDR2 (germline): SQVTM, ANQGSEA.

CDR3 sequence reads: CATSRDLGGSFDLYSNQPQHF. The CDR3 DNA reads TGTGCCACCAGCAGAGATCTAGGCGGATCGTTCGATCTGTATAGCAATCAGCCCCAGCATTTT. The rearrangement uses TRBV15 and TRBJ1-5; D call uncertain. V was trimmed by 0 bases and J by 0 bases, leaving 24 bases between them. Germline V gene sequence: CDR1 LNHNV, CDR2 YYDKDF (reference sequence). CDR3 length: 21 residues.

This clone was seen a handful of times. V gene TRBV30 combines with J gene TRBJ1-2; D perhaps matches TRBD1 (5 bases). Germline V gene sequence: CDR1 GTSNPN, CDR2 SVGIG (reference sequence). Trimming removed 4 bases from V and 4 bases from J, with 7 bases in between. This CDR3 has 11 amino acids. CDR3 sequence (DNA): TGTGCCTGGACAGGGTTCTATGGCTACACCTTC. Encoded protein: CAWTGFYGYTF.

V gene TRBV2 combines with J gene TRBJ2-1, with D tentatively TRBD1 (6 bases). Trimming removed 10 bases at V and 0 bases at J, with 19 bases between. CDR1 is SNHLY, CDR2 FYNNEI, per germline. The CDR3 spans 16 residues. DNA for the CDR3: TGTGCCACCAAAACCGGCCAGGGGAGCTCCTACAATGAGCAGTTCTTC. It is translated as CATKTGQGSSYNEQFF.

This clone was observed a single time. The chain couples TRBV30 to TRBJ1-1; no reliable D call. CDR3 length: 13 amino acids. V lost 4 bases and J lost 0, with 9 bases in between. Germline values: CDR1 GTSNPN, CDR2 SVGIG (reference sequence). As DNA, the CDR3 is TGTGCCTGGAAGGCACAGTTGAACACTGAAGCTTTCTTT. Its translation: CAWKAQLNTEAFF. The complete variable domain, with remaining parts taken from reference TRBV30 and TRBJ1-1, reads SQTIHQWPATLVQPVGSPLSLECTVEGTSNPNLYWYRQAAGRGLQLLFYSVGIGQISSEVPQNLSASRPQDRQFILSSKKLLLSDSGFYLCAWKAQLNTEAFFGQGTRLTVV.

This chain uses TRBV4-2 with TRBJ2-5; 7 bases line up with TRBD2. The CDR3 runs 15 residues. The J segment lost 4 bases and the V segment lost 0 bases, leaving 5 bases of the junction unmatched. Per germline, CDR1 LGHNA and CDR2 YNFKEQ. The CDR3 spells CASSQDWASGETQYF. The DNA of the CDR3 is TGTGCCAGCAGCCAAGATTGGGCTAGCGGAGAGACCCAGTACTTC.

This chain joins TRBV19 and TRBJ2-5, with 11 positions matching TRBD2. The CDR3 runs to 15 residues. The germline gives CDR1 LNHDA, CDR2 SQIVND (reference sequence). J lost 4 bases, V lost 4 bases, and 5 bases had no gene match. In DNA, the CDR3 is TGTGCCAGTAGTACGGGACTAGCGGCGGGAGAGACCCAGTACTTC. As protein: CASSTGLAAGETQYF.

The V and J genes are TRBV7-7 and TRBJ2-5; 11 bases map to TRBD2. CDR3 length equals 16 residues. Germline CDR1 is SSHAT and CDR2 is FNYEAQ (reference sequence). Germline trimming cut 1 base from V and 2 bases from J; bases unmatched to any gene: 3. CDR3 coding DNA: TGTGCCAGCAGCTTAGGACTAGCGGGGCCTCAAGAGACCCAGTACTTC. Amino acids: CASSLGLAGPQETQYF.

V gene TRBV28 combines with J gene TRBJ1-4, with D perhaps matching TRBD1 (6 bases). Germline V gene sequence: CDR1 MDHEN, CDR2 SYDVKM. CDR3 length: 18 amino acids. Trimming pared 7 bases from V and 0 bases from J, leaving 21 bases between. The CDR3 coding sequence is TGTGCCAGCAAGGTGGCAGGGGTCCTATCATCAACTAATGAAAAACTGTTTTTT. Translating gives CASKVAGVLSSTNEKLFF.

The CDR3 DNA reads TGTGCCATCAGTGACCCCCCGGTTCCCGAGCAGTACTTC. Translating gives CAISDPPVPEQYF. This sequence joins TRBV10-3 and TRBJ2-7; D is unresolved. V was pared by 3 bases and J by 6 bases, with 12 bases between. CDR1 is ENHRY, CDR2 SYGVKD, per germline. The CDR3 has 13 residues.

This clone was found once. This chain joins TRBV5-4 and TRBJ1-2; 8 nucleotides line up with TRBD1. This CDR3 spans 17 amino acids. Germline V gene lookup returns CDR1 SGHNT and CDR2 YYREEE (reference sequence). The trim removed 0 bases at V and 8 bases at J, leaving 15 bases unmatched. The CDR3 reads CASSLGGQGAHVRGYTF. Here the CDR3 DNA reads TGTGCCAGCAGCTTGGGGGGGCAGGGGGCGCATGTACGAGGCTACACCTTC.

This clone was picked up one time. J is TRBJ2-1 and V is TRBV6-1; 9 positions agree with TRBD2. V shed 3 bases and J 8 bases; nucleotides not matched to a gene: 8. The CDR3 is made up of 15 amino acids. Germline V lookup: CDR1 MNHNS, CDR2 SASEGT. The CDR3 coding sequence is TGTGCCAGCAGTGACGGTGCGGGGGGGCCAGATGAGCAGTTCTTC. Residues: CASSDGAGGPDEQFF.

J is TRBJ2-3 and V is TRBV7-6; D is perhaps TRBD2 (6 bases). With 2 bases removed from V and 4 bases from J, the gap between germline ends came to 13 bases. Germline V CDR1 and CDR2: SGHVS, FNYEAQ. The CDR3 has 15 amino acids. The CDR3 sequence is CASSLKARDSDTQYF. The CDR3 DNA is TGTGCCAGCAGCTTAAAGGCCAGGGACTCAGATACGCAGTATTTT.

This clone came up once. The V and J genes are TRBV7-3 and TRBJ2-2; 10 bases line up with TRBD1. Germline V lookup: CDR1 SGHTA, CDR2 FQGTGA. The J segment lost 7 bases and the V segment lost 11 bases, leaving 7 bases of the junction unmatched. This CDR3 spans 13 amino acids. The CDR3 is CACGQGVGGELFF. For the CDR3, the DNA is TGTGCCTGCGGACAGGGGGTCGGCGGGGAGCTGTTTTTT.

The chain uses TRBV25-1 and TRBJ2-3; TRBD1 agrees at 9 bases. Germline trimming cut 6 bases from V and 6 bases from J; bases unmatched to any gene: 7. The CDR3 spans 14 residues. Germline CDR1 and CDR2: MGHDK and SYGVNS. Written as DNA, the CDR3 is TGTGCCAGCAGCCGGGACAGGGTGGAGGATACGCAGTATTTT. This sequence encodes CASSRDRVEDTQYF.

Written as DNA, the CDR3 is TGTGCCTGGGCCCGTCAGGGGCGAACCCAGTACTTC. Encoded protein: CAWARQGRTQYF. The chain joins TRBV30 to TRBJ2-5; TRBD1 is a possible D gene (6 bases). This CDR3 contains 12 residues. The germline V and J ends were trimmed by 5 bases and 8 bases, with 15 bases remaining between them. Germline assignment: CDR1 GTSNPN and CDR2 SVGIG (reference sequence).